The clone carrying this TCR beta chain occurred a few times. No antigen is known for it. Assay: immunoSEQ multiplex PCR; the TCRdb copy retains only in-frame clones and omits some. The sample shows roughly 250,000 clones, under 75% of them seen only once. The CDR3 is 13 residues long. Per the germline V gene, CDR1 is MRHNA and CDR2 is SNTAGT. The V end was cut by 5 bases, the J end by 7 bases, with 14 bases between. Genomic DNA for TCR beta libraries, approximately 2.1 micrograms, came from cryopreserved PBMCs. This specimen comes from a study of cytotoxic CD8 clonotypes in ibrutinib-treated CLL. Overall study: The patient breakdown showed 11 relapsed/refractory and around 16 treatment-naive cases, with 17 IGHV unmutated.

Study-level results: Baseline levels of clonality went above those of age-matched healthy donors and moved with circulating CD8+ T-cell counts.

This material consisted of PBMCs, taken after 24 months of ibrutinib treatment. V and J are TRBV6-4 and TRBJ1-1; D gene ambiguous. The clonotype was recovered from a human donor with chronic lymphocytic leukemia. The CDR3 sequence is CASSLQDGSEAFF. As DNA, the CDR3 is TGTGCCAGCAGTCTTCAGGACGGGAGTGAAGCTTTCTTT.